This T cell receptor beta chain was identified in a study of T cell responses to AZD1222 COVID-19 vaccine. Only in-frame clones appear in the TCRdb table, and some are missing; sequencing was by immunoSEQ multiplex PCR. The data contain around 180,000 clones, almost 90% of them singletons. The CDR3 length is 16 residues. V lost 6 bases, J lost 2 bases, and 16 bases lay in between. Germline CDR1 MDHEN, CDR2 SYDVKM. Note on this clone: The target antigen is unknown.

General observations from the study: Unmutated regions of variants are reportedly targeted by nearly half of spike-specific TCRs.

The rearrangement uses TRBV28 and TRBJ2-2; TRBD1 or TRBD2 may be the D gene (5 bases each). The source of this sequence is an adult in good health. Source: peripheral blood, taken on day 0 of AZD1222 vaccination. This chain's CDR3 is CASSPRGRSNTGELFF. CDR3 sequence (DNA): TGTGCCAGCAGCCCCCGGGGCCGAAGTAACACCGGGGAGCTGTTTTTT.